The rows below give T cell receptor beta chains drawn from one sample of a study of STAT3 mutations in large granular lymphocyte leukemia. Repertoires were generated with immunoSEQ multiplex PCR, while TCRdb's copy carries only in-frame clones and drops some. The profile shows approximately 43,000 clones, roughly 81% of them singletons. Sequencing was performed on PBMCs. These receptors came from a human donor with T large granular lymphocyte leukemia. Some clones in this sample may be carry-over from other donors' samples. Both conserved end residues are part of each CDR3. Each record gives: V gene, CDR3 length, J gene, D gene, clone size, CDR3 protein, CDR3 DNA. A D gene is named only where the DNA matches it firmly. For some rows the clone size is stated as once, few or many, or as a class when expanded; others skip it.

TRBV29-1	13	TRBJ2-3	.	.	CSVEWQSTDTQYF	TGCAGCGTTGAGTGGCAAAGCACAGATACGCAGTATTTT
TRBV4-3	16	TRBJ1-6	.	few	CASSHEWGNNNSPLHF	TGCGCCAGCAGCCACGAGTGGGGTAACAATAATTCACCCCTCCACTTT
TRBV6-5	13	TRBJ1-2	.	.	CASSYSRGYGYTF	TGTGCCAGCAGTTACTCGAGAGGCTATGGCTACACCTTC
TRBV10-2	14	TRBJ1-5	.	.	CASSSTQENQPQHF	TGCGCCAGCAGTTCTACCCAGGAGAATCAGCCCCAGCATTTT
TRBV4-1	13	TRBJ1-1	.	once	CASSAQGWTEAFF	TGCGCCAGCAGCGCACAGGGTTGGACTGAAGCTTTCTTT
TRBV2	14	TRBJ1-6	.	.	CASSSGDSNSPLHF	TGTGCCAGCAGTTCAGGGGACTCGAATTCACCCCTCCACTTT
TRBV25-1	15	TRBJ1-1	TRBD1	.	CASRRQGVMNTEAFF	TGTGCCAGCAGGCGACAGGGAGTAATGAACACTGAAGCTTTCTTT
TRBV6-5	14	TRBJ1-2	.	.	CASINLRGPGGYTF	TGTGCCAGCATCAACCTGAGGGGCCCAGGGGGCTACACCTTC
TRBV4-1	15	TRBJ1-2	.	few	CASSQSSTGLGGYTF	TGCGCCAGCAGCCAGTCCTCCACAGGGCTCGGTGGCTACACCTTC
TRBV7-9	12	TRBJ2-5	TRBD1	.	CASTDRGETQYF	TGTGCCAGCACCGACAGGGGAGAGACCCAGTACTTC
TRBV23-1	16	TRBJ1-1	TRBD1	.	CASSHTPDRENTEAFF	TGCGCCAGCAGTCATACCCCGGACAGGGAGAACACTGAAGCTTTCTTT
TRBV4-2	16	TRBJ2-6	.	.	CASSQGLYSGANVLTF	TGTGCCAGCAGCCAAGGCCTATACTCTGGGGCCAACGTCCTGACTTTC
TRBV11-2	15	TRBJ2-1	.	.	CASSPQEGIYDEQFF	TGTGCCAGCAGCCCCCAAGAGGGAATTTATGATGAGCAGTTCTTC
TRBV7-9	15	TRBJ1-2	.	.	CASSLDVSHLGGYTF	TGTGCCAGCAGCTTAGACGTGAGTCACTTAGGTGGCTACACCTTC
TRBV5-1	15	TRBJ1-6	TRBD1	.	CASSSLGTGGSPLHF	TGCGCCAGCAGCTCGCTAGGGACAGGGGGTTCACCCCTCCACTTT
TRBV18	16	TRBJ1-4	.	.	CASSPLRTEWNEKLFF	TGTGCCAGCTCACCCCTTAGGACAGAATGGAATGAAAAACTGTTTTTT
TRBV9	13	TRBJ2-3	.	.	CASSVVSTDTQYF	TGTGCCAGCAGCGTAGTTAGCACAGATACGCAGTATTTT
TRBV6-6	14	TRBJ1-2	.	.	CASSYTDEDYGYTF	TGTGCCAGCAGTTACACAGACGAAGACTATGGCTACACCTTC
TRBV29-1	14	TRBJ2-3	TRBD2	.	CSVMGGTFTDTQYF	TGCAGCGTAATGGGAGGGACCTTCACAGATACGCAGTATTTT
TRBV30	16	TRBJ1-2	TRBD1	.	CAWSVSRGRPPYGYTF	TGTGCCTGGAGTGTTTCGAGGGGGCGCCCTCCCTATGGCTACACCTTC
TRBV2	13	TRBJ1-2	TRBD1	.	CASSEDRNYGYTF	TGTGCCAGCAGTGAGGACAGGAACTATGGCTACACCTTC
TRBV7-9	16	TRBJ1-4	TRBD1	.	CASSFGRDRVEEKLFF	TGTGCCAGCAGCTTTGGCCGGGACAGGGTAGAGGAAAAACTGTTTTTT
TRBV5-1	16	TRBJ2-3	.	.	CASSFLGGGTTDTQYF	TGCGCCAGCAGCTTTCTAGGAGGTGGAACCACAGATACGCAGTATTTT
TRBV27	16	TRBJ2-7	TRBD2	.	CASSFQVWTSSYEQYF	TGTGCCAGCAGTTTCCAGGTTTGGACTAGCTCCTACGAGCAGTACTTC
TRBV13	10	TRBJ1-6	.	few	CASSCGALHF	TGTGCCAGCAGCTGTGGGGCCCTCCACTTT
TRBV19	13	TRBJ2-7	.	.	CASSSGPSYEQYF	TGTGCCAGCTCCTCGGGACCCTCCTACGAGCAGTACTTC
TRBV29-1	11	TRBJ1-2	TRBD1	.	CSALTGRGYTF	TGCAGCGCCTTGACAGGGCGCGGCTACACCTTC
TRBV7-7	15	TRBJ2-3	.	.	CASSPGGAVTDTQYF	TGTGCCAGCAGCCCCGGAGGCGCGGTGACAGATACGCAGTATTTT
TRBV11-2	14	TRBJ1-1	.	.	CASSLDRMNTEAFF	TGTGCCAGCAGCTTAGATAGGATGAACACTGAAGCTTTCTTT
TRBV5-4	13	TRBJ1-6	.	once	CASQEALRSPLHF	TGTGCCAGTCAGGAGGCCCTTCGGTCACCCCTCCACTTT
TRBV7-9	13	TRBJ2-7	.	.	CASSRYSSYEQYF	TGTGCCAGCAGCAGATACAGCTCCTACGAGCAGTACTTC
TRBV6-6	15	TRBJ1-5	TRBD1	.	CASSREGAPLQPQHF	TGTGCCAGCTCGAGGGAGGGGGCACCCTTACAGCCCCAGCATTTT
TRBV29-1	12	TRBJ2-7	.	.	CSTRTPGDEQYF	TGCAGCACCCGGACCCCCGGCGACGAGCAGTACTTC
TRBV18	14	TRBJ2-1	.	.	CASSPGVSYNEQFF	TGTGCCAGCTCACCGGGGGTATCCTACAATGAGCAGTTCTTC
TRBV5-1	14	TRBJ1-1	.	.	CASSLIVSNTEAFF	TGCGCCAGCAGCTTGATAGTCTCTAACACTGAAGCTTTCTTT
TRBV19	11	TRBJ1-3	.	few	CASHFGTTIYF	TGTGCCAGTCACTTCGGGACCACCATATATTTT
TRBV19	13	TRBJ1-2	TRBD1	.	CASSTDRFYGYTF	TGTGCCAGTAGTACGGACAGGTTCTATGGCTACACCTTC
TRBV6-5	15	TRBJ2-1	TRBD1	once	CASSPGTGTYNEQFF	TGTGCCAGCAGCCCCGGGACAGGTACATACAATGAGCAGTTCTTC
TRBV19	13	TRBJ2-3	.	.	CASSGSDGDTQYF	TGTGCCAGTAGTGGCTCCGATGGGGATACGCAGTATTTT
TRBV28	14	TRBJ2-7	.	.	CASTPGTFSYEQYF	TGTGCCAGCACCCCCGGGACCTTCTCCTACGAGCAGTACTTC
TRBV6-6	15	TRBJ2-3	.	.	CASSPNLWGTDTQYF	TGTGCCAGCAGCCCAAATCTATGGGGCACAGATACGCAGTATTTT
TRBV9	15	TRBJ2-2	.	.	CASSVVSGSGGELFF	TGTGCCAGCAGCGTAGTATCAGGGTCTGGCGGGGAGCTGTTTTTT
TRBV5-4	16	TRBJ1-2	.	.	CASSLPEREDFYGYTF	TGTGCCAGCAGCCTGCCGGAGAGGGAGGACTTCTATGGCTACACCTTC
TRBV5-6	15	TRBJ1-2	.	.	CASSLVGGRKDGYTF	TGTGCCAGCAGCTTGGTAGGGGGGCGTAAGGATGGCTACACCTTC
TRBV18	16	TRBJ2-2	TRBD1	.	CASSPPGQGSAGELFF	TGTGCCAGCTCACCACCGGGACAGGGTTCAGCCGGGGAGCTGTTTTTT
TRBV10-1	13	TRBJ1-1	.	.	CASSMTVNTEAFF	TGCGCCAGCAGTATGACAGTGAACACTGAAGCTTTCTTT
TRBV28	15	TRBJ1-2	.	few	CASSLVGSGNYGYTF	TGTGCCAGCAGTTTGGTAGGGAGCGGTAACTATGGCTACACCTTC
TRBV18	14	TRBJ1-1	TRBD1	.	CASSMTGVNTEAFF	TGTGCCAGCTCAATGACAGGGGTGAACACTGAAGCTTTCTTT
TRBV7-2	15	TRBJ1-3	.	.	CASSFPEASGNTIYF	TGTGCCAGCAGCTTTCCGGAAGCCTCTGGAAACACCATATATTTT
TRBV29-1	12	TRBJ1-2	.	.	CSGGQPQGGYTF	TGCAGCGGCGGACAGCCCCAGGGTGGCTACACCTTC
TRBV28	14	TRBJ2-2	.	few	CASSETGRDGELFF	TGTGCCAGCAGTGAGACAGGGCGGGACGGGGAGCTGTTTTTT
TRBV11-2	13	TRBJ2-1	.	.	CASSLGGPRMQFF	TGTGCCAGCAGCTTAGGGGGACCAAGAATGCAGTTCTTC
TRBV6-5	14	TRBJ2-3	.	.	CASRVGPYGDTQYF	TGTGCCAGCAGGGTAGGGCCATACGGGGATACGCAGTATTTT
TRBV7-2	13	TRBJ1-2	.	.	CASSFLGDYGYTF	TGTGCCAGCAGCTTCCTGGGGGACTATGGCTACACCTTC